Each of the 5 T cell receptor beta chains below was sequenced from the same sample in a study of T cells after yellow fever vaccination (dated by TCRdb to between 2018 and 2020). Libraries were built with 5' RACE. The sequencer listed for this sample is Illumina NovaSeq 6000. The public reads were run again by TCRdb, first through fastp at Q25 and then through MiXCR, and only productive beta chains were kept. One record per CDR3 amino acid sequence lists the most common genes and DNA. A total of some 300,000 distinct CDR3 sequences appear in this sample, less than 9.5% of them only once. The ten largest clones represent around 3.4% of the sample. What the treatment or condition label conveys for this sample: live attenuated yellow fever vaccine strain. The material sequenced was CD4+ T cells sorted from PBMCs, taken 5 days after the yellow fever booster vaccination. The receptor source for this set is a man between 18 and 29 years old who received the YFV17D yellow fever vaccine.

The table lists this clonotype with a count of one. The chain carries TRBV7-9 and TRBJ1-2; tentatively, D is TRBD1 (5 bases). Between the trimmed V and J ends, which lost 5 bases and 4 bases, there was a span of 11 bases. CDR3 length: 13 amino acids. Germline CDR1 SEHNR, CDR2 FQNEAQ (reference sequence). DNA for the CDR3: TGTGCCAGCAGCGCGAACGGGGCCTATGGCTACACCTTC. Translated, it gives CASSANGAYGYTF.

The chain uses TRBV4-3 and TRBJ2-2; 11 bases align to TRBD2. The ends lost 0 bases at V and 6 bases at J; junction bases unmatched: 12. The germline V gene has CDR1 LGHNA and CDR2 YSLEER. CDR3 size: 19 residues. CDR3 bases: TGCGCCAGCAGCCAAGATTCCCTAACTAGCGGGGGTTCTTCCGGGGAGCTGTTTTTT. Protein: CASSQDSLTSGGSSGELFF.

This clonotype has only a few counts. J is TRBJ2-2 and V is TRBV5-1; possible D gene TRBD2, 6 bases. There are 16 residues in the CDR3. Trimming shortened V by 1 base and J by 1 base, and 11 bases separated the two germline ends. Germline V CDR1 and CDR2: SGHRS, YFSETQ. The CDR3 nucleotides are TGCGCCAGCAGCTTGCTTGGGCGGGGGAACACCGGGGAGCTGTTTTTT. Translation: CASSLLGRGNTGELFF.

This clonotype was picked up a small number of times. V and J are TRBV12-3 or TRBV12-4 and TRBJ1-2, with a weak D call TRBD1 (6 bases). The CDR3 covers 13 residues. V gave up 2 bases and J gave up 6 bases, with 10 bases separating them. CDR3 sequence (DNA): TGTGCCAGCAGTTTATTGCGGGGGCATGGCTACACCTTC. Translating gives CASSLLRGHGYTF.

The rearrangement links TRBV7-2 to TRBJ2-2; no clear D. The CDR3 is made up of 11 amino acids. The germline V and J ends were trimmed by 3 bases and 8 bases, with 4 bases remaining between them. Germline CDR1 reads SGHTA; CDR2 reads FQGNSA. CDR3: CASSFWGELFF. The CDR3 DNA reads as TGTGCCAGCAGCTTTTGGGGGGAGCTGTTTTTT.